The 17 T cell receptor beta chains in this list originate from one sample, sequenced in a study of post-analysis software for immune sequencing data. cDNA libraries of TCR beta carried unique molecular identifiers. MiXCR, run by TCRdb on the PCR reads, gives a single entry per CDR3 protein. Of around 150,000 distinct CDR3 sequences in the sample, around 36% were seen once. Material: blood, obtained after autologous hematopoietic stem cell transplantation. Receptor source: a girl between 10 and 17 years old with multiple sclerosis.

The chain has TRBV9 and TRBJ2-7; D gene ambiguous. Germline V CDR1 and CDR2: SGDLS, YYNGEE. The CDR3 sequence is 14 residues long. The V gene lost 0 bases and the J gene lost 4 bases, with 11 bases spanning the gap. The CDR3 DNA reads TGTGCCAGCAGCGTAGGGGGTAGTGGATACGAGCAGTACTTC. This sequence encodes CASSVGGSGYEQYF.

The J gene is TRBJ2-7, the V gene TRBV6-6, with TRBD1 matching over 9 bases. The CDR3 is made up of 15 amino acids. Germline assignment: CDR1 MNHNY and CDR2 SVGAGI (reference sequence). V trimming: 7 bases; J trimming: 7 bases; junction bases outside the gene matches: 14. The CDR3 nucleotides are TGTGCCAGCACAAAAATGACAGGGGGTTACAATGAGCAGTACTTC. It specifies CASTKMTGGYNEQYF.

CDR3 DNA sequence: TGCAGCGTTACTCAACAGGGACCGTCCTACAATGAGCAGTTCTTC. Translating gives CSVTQQGPSYNEQFF. The J gene is TRBJ2-1, the V gene TRBV29-1; TRBD1 is a possible D gene (6 bases). The CDR3 has 15 amino acids. The V end lost 5 bases, the J end lost 1 base, and 15 bases lay between the germline ends. Germline values: CDR1 SQVTM, CDR2 ANQGSEA.

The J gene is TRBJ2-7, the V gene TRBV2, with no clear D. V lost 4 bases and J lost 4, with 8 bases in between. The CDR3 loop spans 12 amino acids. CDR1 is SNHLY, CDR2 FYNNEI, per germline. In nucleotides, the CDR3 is TGTGCCAGCAGTGTTCGGGTTTACGAGCAGTACTTC. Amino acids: CASSVRVYEQYF.

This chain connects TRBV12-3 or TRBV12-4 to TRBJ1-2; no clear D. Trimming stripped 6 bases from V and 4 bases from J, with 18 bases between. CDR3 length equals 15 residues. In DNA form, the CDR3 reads TGTGCCAGCAGCCTCTCCGGTCAGACGCGCTATGGCTACACCTTC. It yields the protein CASSLSGQTRYGYTF.

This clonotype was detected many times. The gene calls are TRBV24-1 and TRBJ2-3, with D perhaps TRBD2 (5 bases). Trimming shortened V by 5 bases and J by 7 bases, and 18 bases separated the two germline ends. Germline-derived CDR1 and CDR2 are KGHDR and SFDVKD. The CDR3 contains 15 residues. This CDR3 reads CATSGEPSREYTQYF. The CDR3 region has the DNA TGTGCCACCAGTGGGGAGCCTTCGAGAGAATATACGCAGTATTTT.

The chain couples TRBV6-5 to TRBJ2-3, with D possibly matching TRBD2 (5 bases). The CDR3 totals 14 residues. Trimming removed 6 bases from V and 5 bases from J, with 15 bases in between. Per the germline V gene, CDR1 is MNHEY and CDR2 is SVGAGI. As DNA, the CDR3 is TGTGCCAGCAGCTTCTCATCCCGGGGAGATACGCAGTATTTT. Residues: CASSFSSRGDTQYF.

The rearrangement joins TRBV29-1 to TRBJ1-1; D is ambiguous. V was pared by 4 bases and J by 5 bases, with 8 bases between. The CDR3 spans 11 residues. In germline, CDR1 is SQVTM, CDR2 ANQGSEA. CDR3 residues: CSVGTDTEAFF. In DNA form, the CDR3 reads TGCAGCGTTGGAACGGATACTGAAGCTTTCTTT.

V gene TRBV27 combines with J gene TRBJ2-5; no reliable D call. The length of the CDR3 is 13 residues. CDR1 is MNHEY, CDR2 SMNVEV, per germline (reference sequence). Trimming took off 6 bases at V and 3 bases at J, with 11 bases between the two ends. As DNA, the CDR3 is TGTGCCAGCAGCCCACCACACAAAGAGACCCAGTACTTC. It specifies CASSPPHKETQYF.

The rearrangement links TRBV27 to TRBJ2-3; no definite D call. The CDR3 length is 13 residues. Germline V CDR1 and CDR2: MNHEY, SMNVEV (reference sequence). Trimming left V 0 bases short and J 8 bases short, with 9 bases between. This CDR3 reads CASSLSSLGTQYF. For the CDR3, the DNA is TGTGCCAGCAGTTTATCTTCTTTGGGTACGCAGTATTTT.

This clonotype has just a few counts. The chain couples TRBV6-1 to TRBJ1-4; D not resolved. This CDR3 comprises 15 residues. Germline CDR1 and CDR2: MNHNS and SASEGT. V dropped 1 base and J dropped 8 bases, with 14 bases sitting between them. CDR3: CASSEEEVRMEKLFF. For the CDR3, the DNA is TGTGCCAGCAGTGAAGAAGAGGTACGAATGGAAAAACTGTTTTTT.

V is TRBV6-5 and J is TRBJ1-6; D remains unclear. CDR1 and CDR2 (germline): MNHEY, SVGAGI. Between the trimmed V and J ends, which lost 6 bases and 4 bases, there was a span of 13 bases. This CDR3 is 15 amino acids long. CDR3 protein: CASSPEVGYNSPLHF. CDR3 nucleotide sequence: TGTGCCAGCAGCCCTGAGGTTGGGTATAATTCACCCCTCCACTTT.

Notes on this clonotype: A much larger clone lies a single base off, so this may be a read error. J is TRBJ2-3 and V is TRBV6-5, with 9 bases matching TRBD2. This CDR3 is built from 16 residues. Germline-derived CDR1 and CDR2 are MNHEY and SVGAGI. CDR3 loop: CAGSYGREGPTDTQYF. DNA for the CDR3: TGTGCCGGCAGTTACGGGCGGGAGGGCCCCACAGATACGCAGTATTTT.

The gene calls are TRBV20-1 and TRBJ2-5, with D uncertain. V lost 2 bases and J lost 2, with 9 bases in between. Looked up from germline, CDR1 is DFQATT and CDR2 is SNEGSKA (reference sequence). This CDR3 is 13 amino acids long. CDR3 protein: CSARRPQQETQYF. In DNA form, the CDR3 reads TGCAGTGCTAGACGCCCACAGCAAGAGACCCAGTACTTC.

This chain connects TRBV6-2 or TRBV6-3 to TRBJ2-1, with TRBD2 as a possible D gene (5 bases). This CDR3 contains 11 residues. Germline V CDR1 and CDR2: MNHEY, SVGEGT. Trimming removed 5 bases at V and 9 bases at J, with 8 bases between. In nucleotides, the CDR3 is TGTGCCAGCAGTGAGGCGGGTGAGCAGTTCTTC. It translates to CASSEAGEQFF.

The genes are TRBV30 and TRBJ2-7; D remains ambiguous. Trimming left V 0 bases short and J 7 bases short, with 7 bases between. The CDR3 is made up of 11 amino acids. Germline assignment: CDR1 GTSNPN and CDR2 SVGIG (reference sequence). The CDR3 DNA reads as TGTGCCTGGAGTGTACAATGGGAGCAGTACTTC. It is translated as CAWSVQWEQYF.

CDR3 coding DNA: TGTGCCAGCAGTTTCAGGACACTTCCCTACGAGCAGTACTTC. It encodes CASSFRTLPYEQYF. The chain couples TRBV6-5 to TRBJ2-7; D is perhaps TRBD1 (5 bases). CDR1 and CDR2 from the germline V gene are MNHEY and SVGAGI. The CDR3 consists of 14 residues. The ends were cut back, 4 bases at V and 2 bases at J, with 12 bases in the middle.